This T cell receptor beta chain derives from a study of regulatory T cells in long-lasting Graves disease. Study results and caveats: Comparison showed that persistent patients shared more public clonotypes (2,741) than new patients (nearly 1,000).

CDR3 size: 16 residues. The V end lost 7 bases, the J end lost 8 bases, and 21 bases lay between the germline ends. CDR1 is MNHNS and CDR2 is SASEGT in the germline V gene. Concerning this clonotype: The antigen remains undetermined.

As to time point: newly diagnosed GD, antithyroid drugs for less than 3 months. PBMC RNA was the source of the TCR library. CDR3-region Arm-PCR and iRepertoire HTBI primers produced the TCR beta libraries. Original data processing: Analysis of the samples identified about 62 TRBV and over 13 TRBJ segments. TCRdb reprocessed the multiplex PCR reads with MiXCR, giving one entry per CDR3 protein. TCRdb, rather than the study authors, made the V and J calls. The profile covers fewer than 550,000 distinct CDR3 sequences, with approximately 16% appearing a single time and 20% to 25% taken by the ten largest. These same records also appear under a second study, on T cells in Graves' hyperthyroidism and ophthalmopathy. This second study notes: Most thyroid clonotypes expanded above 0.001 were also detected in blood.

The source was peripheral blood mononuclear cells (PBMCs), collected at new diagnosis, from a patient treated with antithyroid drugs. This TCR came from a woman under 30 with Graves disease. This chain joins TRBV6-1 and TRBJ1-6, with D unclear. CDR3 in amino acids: CASTVDPGSGHSPLHF. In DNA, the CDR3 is TGTGCCAGCACCGTCGACCCGGGATCTGGCCATTCACCCCTCCACTTT.